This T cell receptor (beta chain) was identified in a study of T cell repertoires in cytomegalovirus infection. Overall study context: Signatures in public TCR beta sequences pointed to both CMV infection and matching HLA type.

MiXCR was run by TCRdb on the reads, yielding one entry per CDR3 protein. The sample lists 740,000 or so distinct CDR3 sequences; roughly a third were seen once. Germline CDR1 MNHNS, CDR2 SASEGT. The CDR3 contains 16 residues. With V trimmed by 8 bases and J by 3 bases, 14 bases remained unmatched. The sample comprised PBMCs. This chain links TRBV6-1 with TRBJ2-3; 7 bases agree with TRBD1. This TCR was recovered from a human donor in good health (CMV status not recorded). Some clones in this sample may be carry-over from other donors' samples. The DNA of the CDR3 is TGTGCCAGCTCGCCTTTAGGGGGCTGGAGAACAGATACGCAGTATTTT. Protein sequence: CASSPLGGWRTDTQYF.